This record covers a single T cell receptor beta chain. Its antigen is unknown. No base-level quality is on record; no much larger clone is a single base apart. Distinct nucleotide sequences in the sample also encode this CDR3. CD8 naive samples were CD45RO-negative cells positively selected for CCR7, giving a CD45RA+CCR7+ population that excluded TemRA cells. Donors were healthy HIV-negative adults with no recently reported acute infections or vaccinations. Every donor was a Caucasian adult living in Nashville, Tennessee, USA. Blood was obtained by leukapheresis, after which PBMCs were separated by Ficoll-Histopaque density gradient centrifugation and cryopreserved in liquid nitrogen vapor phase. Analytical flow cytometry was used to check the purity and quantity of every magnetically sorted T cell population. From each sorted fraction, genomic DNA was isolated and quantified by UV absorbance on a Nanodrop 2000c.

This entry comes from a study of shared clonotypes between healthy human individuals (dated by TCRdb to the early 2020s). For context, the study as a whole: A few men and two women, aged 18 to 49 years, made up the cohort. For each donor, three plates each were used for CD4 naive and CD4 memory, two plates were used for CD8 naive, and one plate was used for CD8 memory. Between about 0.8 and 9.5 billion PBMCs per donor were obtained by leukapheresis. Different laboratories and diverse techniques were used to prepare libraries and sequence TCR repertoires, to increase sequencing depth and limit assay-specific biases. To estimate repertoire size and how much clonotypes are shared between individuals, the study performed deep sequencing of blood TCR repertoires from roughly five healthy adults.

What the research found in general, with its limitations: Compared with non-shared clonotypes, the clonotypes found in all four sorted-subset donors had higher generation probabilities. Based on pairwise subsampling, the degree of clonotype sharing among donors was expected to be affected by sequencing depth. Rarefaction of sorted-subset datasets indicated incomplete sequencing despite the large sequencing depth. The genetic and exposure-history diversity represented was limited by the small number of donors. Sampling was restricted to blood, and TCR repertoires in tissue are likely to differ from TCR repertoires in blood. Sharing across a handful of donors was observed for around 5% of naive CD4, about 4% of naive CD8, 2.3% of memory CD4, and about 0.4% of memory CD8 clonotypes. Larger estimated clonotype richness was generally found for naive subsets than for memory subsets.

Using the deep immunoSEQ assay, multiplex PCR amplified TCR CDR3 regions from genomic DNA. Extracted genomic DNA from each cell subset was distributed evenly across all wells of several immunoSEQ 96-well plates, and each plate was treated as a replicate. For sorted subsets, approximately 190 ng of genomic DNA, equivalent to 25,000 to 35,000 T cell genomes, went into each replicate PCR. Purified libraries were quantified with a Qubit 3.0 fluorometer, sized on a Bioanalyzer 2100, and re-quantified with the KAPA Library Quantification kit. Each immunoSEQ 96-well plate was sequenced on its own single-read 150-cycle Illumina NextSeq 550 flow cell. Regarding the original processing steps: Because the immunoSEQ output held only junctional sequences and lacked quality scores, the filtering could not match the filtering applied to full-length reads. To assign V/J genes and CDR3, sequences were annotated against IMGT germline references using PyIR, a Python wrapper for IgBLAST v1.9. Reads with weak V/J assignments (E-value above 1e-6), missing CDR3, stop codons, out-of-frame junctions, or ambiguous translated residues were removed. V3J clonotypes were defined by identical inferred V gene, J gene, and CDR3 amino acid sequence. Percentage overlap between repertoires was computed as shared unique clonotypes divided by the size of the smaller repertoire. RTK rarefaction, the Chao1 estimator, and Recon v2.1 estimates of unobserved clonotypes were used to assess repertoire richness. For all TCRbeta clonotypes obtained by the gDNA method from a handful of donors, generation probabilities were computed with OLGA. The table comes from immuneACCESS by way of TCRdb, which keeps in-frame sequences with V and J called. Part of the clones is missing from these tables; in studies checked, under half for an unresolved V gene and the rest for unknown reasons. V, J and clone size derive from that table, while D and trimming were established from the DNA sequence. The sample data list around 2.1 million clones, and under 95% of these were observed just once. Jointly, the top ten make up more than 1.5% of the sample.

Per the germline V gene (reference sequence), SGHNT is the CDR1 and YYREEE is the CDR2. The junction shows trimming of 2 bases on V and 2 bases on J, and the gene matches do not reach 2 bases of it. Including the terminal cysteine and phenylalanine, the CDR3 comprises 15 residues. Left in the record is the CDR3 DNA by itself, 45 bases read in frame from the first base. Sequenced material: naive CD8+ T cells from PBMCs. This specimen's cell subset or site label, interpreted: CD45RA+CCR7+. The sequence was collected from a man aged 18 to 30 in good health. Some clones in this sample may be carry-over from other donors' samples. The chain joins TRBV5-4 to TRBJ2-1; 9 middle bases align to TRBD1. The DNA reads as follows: TGTGCCAGCAGCTTTACAGGGGGCCCCTACAATGAGCAGTTCTTC. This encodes CASSFTGGPYNEQFF.